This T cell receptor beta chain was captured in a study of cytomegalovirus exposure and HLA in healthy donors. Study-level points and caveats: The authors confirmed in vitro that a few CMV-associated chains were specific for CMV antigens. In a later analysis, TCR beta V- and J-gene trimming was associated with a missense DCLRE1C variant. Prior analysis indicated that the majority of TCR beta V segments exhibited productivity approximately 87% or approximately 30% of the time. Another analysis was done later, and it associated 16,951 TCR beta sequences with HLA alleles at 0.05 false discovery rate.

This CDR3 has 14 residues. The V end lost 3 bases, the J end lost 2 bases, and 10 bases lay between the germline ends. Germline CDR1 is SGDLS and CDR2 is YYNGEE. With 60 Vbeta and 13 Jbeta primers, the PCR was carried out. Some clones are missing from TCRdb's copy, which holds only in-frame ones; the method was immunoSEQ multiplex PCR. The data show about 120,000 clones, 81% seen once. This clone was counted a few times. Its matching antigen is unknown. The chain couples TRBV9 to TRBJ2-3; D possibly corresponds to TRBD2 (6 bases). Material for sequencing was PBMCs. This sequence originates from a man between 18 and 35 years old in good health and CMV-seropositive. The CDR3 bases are TGTGCCAGCAGCGCTTGGGACTTCACAGATACGCAGTATTTT. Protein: CASSAWDFTDTQYF.